The 9 T cell receptor beta chains reported below all come from one sample, sequenced in a study of shared clonotypes between healthy human individuals. The repertoire was sequenced with immunoSEQ multiplex PCR; TCRdb's copy has only in-frame clones and lacks some. The sample consists of around 2.1 million clones, around 95% of them appearing once. The sample comprised naive CD4+ T cells sorted from blood. Documented subset: CD45RA+ positively selected. The receptors here all came from a man aged 18-30 years in good health.

This chain links TRBV9 with TRBJ2-5; 13 nucleotides agree with TRBD2. This CDR3 has 15 residues. V gave up 2 bases and J gave up 4 bases; unmatched junction bases: 2. Germline assignment: CDR1 SGDLS and CDR2 YYNGEE. CDR3 region: CASSVTSGRRETQYF. The CDR3 bases are TGTGCCAGCAGCGTGACTAGCGGGAGGAGAGAGACCCAGTACTTC.

The V gene is TRBV2, the J gene TRBJ2-2; 8 bases map to TRBD1. The CDR3 is 14 residues long. V gave up 6 bases and J gave up 5 bases; unmatched junction bases: 5. CDR1 and CDR2 from the germline V gene are SNHLY and FYNNEI. The CDR3 sequence: CASSGTGQTGELFF. The CDR3 region has the DNA TGTGCCAGCAGCGGGACAGGTCAAACCGGGGAGCTGTTTTTT.

The rearrangement joins TRBV27 to TRBJ1-6, with D possibly being TRBD1 (6 bases). V lost 3 bases and J lost 5, with 8 bases in between. Germline V CDR1 and CDR2: MNHEY, SMNVEV (reference sequence). This CDR3 spans 14 amino acids. For the CDR3, the DNA is TGTGCCAGCAGTTTCGAGGGGGATAATTCACCCCTCCACTTT. Amino acids: CASSFEGDNSPLHF.

CDR3 sequence (DNA): TGTGCCAGCACCGTTCAGGGCACAGATACGCAGTATTTT. This sequence encodes CASTVQGTDTQYF. The genes are TRBV6-5 and TRBJ2-3; D unresolved. The CDR3 consists of 13 residues. Germline assignment: CDR1 MNHEY and CDR2 SVGAGI. V was cut by 7 bases and J by 1 base, with 9 bases left in between.

This clone occurred once. Distinct nucleotide sequences in the sample also encode this CDR3. The chain has TRBV6-5 and TRBJ2-1; tentatively, D is TRBD1 or TRBD2 (5 bases each). V was trimmed by 1 base and J by 0 bases, leaving 10 bases between them. The germline CDR1 and CDR2 sequences are MNHEY and SVGAGI. The CDR3 runs to 16 residues. The DNA of the CDR3 is TGTGCCAGCAGTTACTTCTCAGGGAGCTCCTACAATGAGCAGTTCTTC. This encodes CASSYFSGSSYNEQFF.

This sequence joins TRBV4-1 and TRBJ2-3, with D tentatively TRBD2 (5 bases). CDR3 length: 15 amino acids. Trimming stripped 0 bases from V and 3 bases from J, with 10 bases between. Germline V gene sequence: CDR1 MGHRA, CDR2 YSYEKL. CDR3 residues: CASSQESTGTDTQYF. The CDR3 nucleotides read TGCGCCAGCAGCCAAGAGTCAACGGGGACAGATACGCAGTATTTT.

This chain connects TRBV6-6 to TRBJ1-2; 10 bases agree with TRBD1. Per germline, CDR1 MNHNY and CDR2 SVGAGI (reference sequence). Trimming cost V 5 bases and J 6 bases; bases outside gene matches: 3. The CDR3 contains 13 residues. CDR3 nucleotide sequence: TGTGCCAGCAGTCCGGGACAGGGGAATGGCTACACCTTC. This gives the protein CASSPGQGNGYTF.

The chain couples TRBV7-9 to TRBJ1-3, with TRBD1 matching 10 bases. The germline gives CDR1 SEHNR, CDR2 FQNEAQ (reference sequence). V trimming: 5 bases; J trimming: 3 bases; junction bases outside the gene matches: 4. This CDR3 spans 15 amino acids. In DNA form, the CDR3 reads TGTGCCAGCAGCCAGGGACAGGGGAATGGAAACACCATATATTTT. It specifies CASSQGQGNGNTIYF.

The rearrangement joins TRBV5-4 to TRBJ1-2; the D is unclear. V was shortened by 0 bases and J by 7 bases, with 13 bases between the two germline ends. The CDR3 covers 14 residues. Per germline, CDR1 SGHNT and CDR2 YYREEE (reference sequence). Here the CDR3 reads CASSLALRSPGYTF. Here the CDR3 DNA reads TGTGCCAGCAGCTTGGCTCTAAGATCCCCTGGCTACACCTTC.